The 18 T cell receptor beta chains in this list originate from one sample, sequenced in a study of T cells in Graves' hyperthyroidism and ophthalmopathy. Authors of the study amplified TCR beta CDR3 regions from RNA transcripts. The primer set for the first-round RT-PCR of the TCR CDR3 was HTBI. MiXCR, applied by TCRdb to the multiplex PCR reads, yields one record per CDR3 protein. The sample records about 770,000 distinct CDR3 sequences, approximately 18% being singletons. Sequencing was carried out using blood. The receptors were gathered from a woman aged 45-65 years with Graves' hyperthyroidism that later progressed to Graves' ophthalmopathy.

The table lists this clonotype with many counts. The chain uses TRBV5-1 and TRBJ2-3, with D perhaps TRBD1 (6 bases). V lost 9 bases and J lost 5, with 13 bases in between. The CDR3 covers 12 residues. Germline V gene data show CDR1 as SGHRS and CDR2 as YFSETQ. Here the CDR3 reads CANTPRGDTQYF. The CDR3 DNA reads as TGCGCCAACACTCCCAGGGGAGATACGCAGTATTTT.

This clonotype was picked up a small number of times. CDR3 DNA sequence: TGTGCCAGCAGCGAACGAGATCTAGGGGGGTCAAGCAATCAGCCCCAGCATTTT. It encodes CASSERDLGGSSNQPQHF. V usage is TRBV7-2 and J usage is TRBJ1-5, with D possibly TRBD1 on 6 matching bases. The germline V gene encodes CDR1 SGHTA and CDR2 FQGNSA. V was shortened by 5 bases and J by 1 base, with 21 bases between the two germline ends. This CDR3 comprises 18 residues.

In this sample, this clonotype turned up a few times. The chain uses TRBV24-1 and TRBJ2-1, with 9 bases matching TRBD1. After removal of 4 bases from V and 3 bases from J, the junction contained 3 bases not matched to a gene. The V gene's germline CDR1 is KGHDR and CDR2 SFDVKD. The CDR3 covers 15 residues. Written as DNA, the CDR3 is TGTGCCACCAGTGAATGGGGACAGGGCTACAATGAGCAGTTCTTC. Protein sequence: CATSEWGQGYNEQFF.

This clonotype was recorded many times. This chain links TRBV12-3 or TRBV12-4 with TRBJ1-5, with TRBD1 matching 9 bases. Germline trimming cut 5 bases from V and 4 bases from J; bases unmatched to any gene: 6. This CDR3 has 15 residues. CDR3 loop: CASSAGTGYNQPQHF. The CDR3 DNA reads as TGTGCCAGCAGTGCCGGGACAGGGTATAATCAGCCCCAGCATTTT.

V and J are TRBV12-3 or TRBV12-4 and TRBJ1-6, with D tentatively TRBD1 (5 bases). Trimming cost V 11 bases and J 7 bases, with 15 bases left between them. The CDR3 is 13 residues long. The CDR3 reads CASSLGENSPLHF. The CDR3 DNA follows: TGTGCCTCGTCGCTGGGGGAAAATTCACCCCTCCACTTT.

This rearrangement joins TRBV4-1 to TRBJ1-5; D is undetermined. The CDR3 is made up of 14 amino acids. Germline CDR1 MGHRA, CDR2 YSYEKL. Trimming took 1 base from V and 6 from J, leaving 10 bases between them. The chain's CDR3 is CASSQGADTQPQHF. CDR3 DNA sequence: TGCGCCAGCAGCCAAGGGGCCGACACTCAGCCCCAGCATTTT.

Regarding this clonotype: One end of the junction is discordant with germline, which a read error may explain. The V call is TRBV27, the J call TRBJ2-7; the match to TRBD1 covers 12 bases. Germline V gene lookup returns CDR1 MNHEY and CDR2 SMNVEV (reference sequence). This CDR3 spans 16 amino acids. CDR3 nucleotide sequence: TGTGCCAGCCGAACTACCGGGACAGGGGGCTCCCACGAGCAGTACTTC. It is translated as CASRTTGTGGSHEQYF.

The rearrangement links TRBV19 to TRBJ1-1, with unresolved D. Deletions cut 7 bases from V and 5 bases from J, with 17 bases between. Germline lookup yields CDR1 LNHDA and CDR2 SQIVND (reference sequence). CDR3 length: 14 residues. Here the CDR3 reads CASIMAGRMTEAFF. The CDR3 DNA follows: TGTGCCAGTATTATGGCGGGCCGTATGACTGAAGCTTTCTTT.

This clonotype came up a few times. The chain recombines TRBV5-4 with TRBJ2-7; the D is unclear. Trimming removed 5 bases from V and 6 bases from J, with 24 bases in between. The CDR3 has 16 amino acids. CDR1 and CDR2 from the germline V gene are SGHNT and YYREEE (reference sequence). CDR3 sequence reads: CASSSLGDFFLLEQYF. The CDR3 region has the DNA TGTGCCAGCAGTTCCCTCGGCGACTTTTTCCTTCTCGAGCAGTACTTC.

This clonotype was recorded at least ten times. The rearrangement links TRBV3-1 to TRBJ2-1; 10 positions match TRBD2. There are 16 residues in the CDR3. Trimming took 0 bases from V and 7 from J; bases not matched to a gene: 6. In germline, CDR1 is LGHDT, CDR2 YNNKEL (reference sequence). The CDR3 protein is CASSQDGAGGLNEQFF. As DNA, the CDR3 is TGTGCCAGCAGCCAAGATGGAGCGGGGGGGCTGAATGAGCAGTTCTTC.

In this sample, this clonotype turned up many times. This chain uses TRBV30 with TRBJ2-2, with a possible D match to TRBD2 (6 bases). Germline lookup yields CDR1 GTSNPN and CDR2 SVGIG (reference sequence). V lost 4 bases to trimming and J lost 5 bases, with 11 bases between them. The CDR3 is made up of 13 amino acids. The CDR3 sequence: CAWNQRATGELFF. The CDR3, as DNA: TGTGCCTGGAACCAGCGGGCGACCGGGGAGCTGTTTTTT.

The J gene is TRBJ2-4, the V gene TRBV24-1; perhaps D is TRBD1 or TRBD2 (5 bases each). Germline CDR1 and CDR2: KGHDR and SFDVKD. V lost 3 bases and J 5 bases, leaving 10 bases between the germline ends. This CDR3 has 14 residues. The CDR3 coding sequence is TGTGCCACCAGTGATGGTCGGGGCCAAAACATTCAGTACTTC. This sequence encodes CATSDGRGQNIQYF.

This clonotype was counted only a few times. This CDR3 is CASSSQHSGNTIYF. As DNA, the CDR3 is TGTGCCAGCAGCTCGCAGCACTCTGGAAACACCATATATTTT. The J gene is TRBJ1-3, the V gene TRBV3-1; D is ambiguous. Deletions cut 5 bases from V and 0 bases from J, with 8 bases between. Germline V gene lookup returns CDR1 LGHDT and CDR2 YNNKEL (reference sequence). The CDR3 covers 14 residues.

This sequence joins TRBV11-2 and TRBJ1-2; no reliable D call. Trimming removed 4 bases from V and 3 bases from J, with 21 bases in between. CDR3 length: 17 amino acids. Germline V gives CDR1 SGHAT, CDR2 FQNNGV. This chain's CDR3 is CASSSQDTRPLDYGYTF. As DNA, the CDR3 is TGTGCCAGCAGCTCGCAGGATACAAGGCCACTAGACTATGGCTACACCTTC. Drawing the rest from reference TRBV11-2 and TRBJ1-2, the complete variable domain is EAGVAQSPRYKIIEKRQSVAFWCNPISGHATLYWYQQILGQGPKLLIQFQNNGVVDDSQLPKDRFSAERLKGVDSTLKIQPAKLEDSAVYLCASSSQDTRPLDYGYTFGSGTRLTVV.

This clonotype was observed a few times. V and J are TRBV19 and TRBJ1-1, with no clear D. The CDR3 runs to 14 residues. V lost 0 bases to trimming and J lost 7 bases, with 12 bases between them. Looked up from germline, CDR1 is LNHDA and CDR2 is SQIVND (reference sequence). The CDR3 DNA reads as TGTGCCAGTAGTATAGATTTGGACCCATATGAAGCTTTCTTT. Encoded protein: CASSIDLDPYEAFF.

This clonotype was observed a handful of times. The chain employs TRBV6-2 or TRBV6-3 and TRBJ2-7, with no clear D. Germline assignment: CDR1 MNHEY and CDR2 SVGEGT. The CDR3 extends over 15 amino acids. The V gene lost 1 base and the J gene lost 1 base, with 11 bases spanning the gap. The CDR3 bases are TGTGCCAGCAGTTACTGGCGGACGGTATCCTACGAGCAGTACTTC. It encodes CASSYWRTVSYEQYF.

The gene calls are TRBV5-6 and TRBJ2-5; tentative D call: TRBD2 (6 bases). Per germline, CDR1 SGHDT and CDR2 YYEEEE. Trimming shortened V by 1 base and J by 5 bases, and 24 bases separated the two germline ends. This CDR3 region has 18 residues. CDR3 nucleotides: TGTGCCAGCAGCTTGTTTTCTTCCCTGTCCGGAGGGCCTGAGACCCAGTACTTC. This gives the protein CASSLFSSLSGGPETQYF.

At least ten counts were recorded for this clonotype. The chain employs TRBV3-1 and TRBJ2-7; a weak D match, TRBD2 (6 bases). The CDR3 has 15 amino acids. The germline V gene encodes CDR1 LGHDT and CDR2 YNNKEL (reference sequence). V lost 1 base, J lost 2 bases, and 12 bases lay in between. CDR3 residues: CASSQGGRGPYEQYF. DNA of the CDR3: TGTGCCAGCAGCCAAGGAGGGCGGGGACCCTACGAGCAGTACTTC.